The rows below give T cell receptor beta chains drawn from one sample of a study of yellow fever vaccine responses in identical twins. Using its own MiXCR run on the RT-PCR reads, TCRdb lists one record per CDR3 protein. Here the sample spans 30,000 to 40,000 distinct CDR3 sequences, 50% to 65% being singletons. The material sequenced was T cells from blood (PBMCs), unsorted or a sorted subset (not recorded which), taken before or after yellow fever vaccination (not recorded which). The receptors here all came from a woman aged 18-29 years who received the yellow fever vaccine. Each CDR3 is given with its conserved first and last residue. D genes are given only for firm matches. Only part of the rows carry a size: once, few, many, or a class if the clone is expanded.

clone_size | j_call | v_call | d_call | cdr3_nt | cdr3_aa
once | TRBJ1-1 | TRBV11-1 | TRBD1 | TGTGCCAGCAGCGCGGACAGGCTGGTCACTGAAGCTTTCTTT | CASSADRLVTEAFF
- | TRBJ1-3 | TRBV4-1 | - | TGCGCCAGCAGCCAAGGTGGCGGCGGAAACACCATATATTTT | CASSQGGGGNTIYF
- | TRBJ2-5 | TRBV4-1 | - | TGCGCCAGCAGCCAAGGGCCAAAGGGAGAGACCCAGTACTTC | CASSQGPKGETQYF
- | TRBJ2-1 | TRBV27 | TRBD2 | TGTGCCAGCAGCCCCCTGGGAGCGGGAAGTATCCACAATGAGCAGTTCTTC | CASSPLGAGSIHNEQFF
once | TRBJ2-5 | TRBV18 | - | TGTGCCAGCTCACCAATCGGGGTTGGAGAGACCCAGTACTTC | CASSPIGVGETQYF
once | TRBJ2-5 | TRBV5-6 | - | TGTGCCAGCAGCTTTAGGAAACAAGAGACCCAGTACTTC | CASSFRKQETQYF
medium-sized | TRBJ2-1 | TRBV2 | - | TGTGCCAGCAGCTCCTACAATGAGCAGTTCTTC | CASSSYNEQFF
- | TRBJ1-1 | TRBV7-9 | - | TGTGCCAGCAGCCCGCCGGATCCGAACACTGAAGCTTTCTTT | CASSPPDPNTEAFF
- | TRBJ2-1 | TRBV4-1 | - | TGCGCCAGCAGCCTCCTACGTAGCGGTCACCTCGGGGAGCAGTTCTTC | CASSLLRSGHLGEQFF
- | TRBJ1-1 | TRBV6-2/TRBV6-3 | - | TGTGCCAGCAGTTACTCGAATTTCGGGGGTACTGAAGCTTTCTTT | CASSYSNFGGTEAFF
- | TRBJ2-5 | TRBV5-1 | - | TGCGCCAGCAGCTTACAGGGTCCAGAGACCCAGTACTTC | CASSLQGPETQYF
few | TRBJ1-2 | TRBV21-1 | - | TGTGCCAGCAGCAACTGGGACAGGGGGCCGGGCTACACCTTC | CASSNWDRGPGYTF
once | TRBJ1-2 | TRBV5-1 | TRBD1 | TGCGCCAGCAGCGCCGGCGGGACAGGGGATGGCTACACCTTC | CASSAGGTGDGYTF
- | TRBJ2-1 | TRBV15 | - | TGTGCCACCTCCGGCAGGGGGGATGAGCAGTTCTTC | CATSGRGDEQFF
- | TRBJ1-1 | TRBV2 | - | TGTGCCAGCAGTGACAGGGAGAGAATGAACACTGAAGCTTTCTTT | CASSDRERMNTEAFF
- | TRBJ2-3 | TRBV4-1 | - | TGCGCCAGCAGCCAAACTGGGCCAGGGATTCAAGATACGCAGTATTTT | CASSQTGPGIQDTQYF
- | TRBJ2-7 | TRBV12-3/TRBV12-4 | - | TGTGCCAGCAGTTTGATCCCCCGGGCCTACGAGCAGTACTTC | CASSLIPRAYEQYF
few | TRBJ1-1 | TRBV18 | - | TGTGCCAGCTCACCACAGGGGGGGCAGGGCACTGAAGCTTTCTTT | CASSPQGGQGTEAFF
- | TRBJ2-5 | TRBV18 | TRBD2 | TGTGCCAGCTCACCTACACTAGCGTCCGAAGAGACCCAGTACTTC | CASSPTLASEETQYF
few | TRBJ1-2 | TRBV28 | - | TGTGCCAGCAGTTTATTGAGATACAGGGCAAGGAACTATGGCTACACCTTC | CASSLLRYRARNYGYTF
- | TRBJ2-1 | TRBV4-1 | - | TGCGCCAGCAGCCAAGACCCGGACAGTGCCCTATACAATGAGCAGTTCTTC | CASSQDPDSALYNEQFF
- | TRBJ1-6 | TRBV6-1 | - | TGTGCCAGCAGTGGGGGGAGCACCTATAATTCACCCCTCCACTTT | CASSGGSTYNSPLHF
- | TRBJ2-3 | TRBV14 | - | TGTGCCAGCAGCCCATGGAGGCCGGGAGGCACAGATACGCAGTATTTT | CASSPWRPGGTDTQYF
- | TRBJ2-6 | TRBV28 | - | TGTGCCAGCAGTTTATATGGGGACCGTGGGGCCAACGTCCTGACTTTC | CASSLYGDRGANVLTF
few | TRBJ1-6 | TRBV18 | TRBD1 | TGTGCCAGCTCAACTACTCCAGACAGGGGAAATTCACCCCTCCACTTT | CASSTTPDRGNSPLHF
- | TRBJ1-2 | TRBV12-3/TRBV12-4 | - | TGTGCCAGCAGTTTTGACGGGACCTATGGCTACACCTTC | CASSFDGTYGYTF
- | TRBJ2-1 | TRBV9 | TRBD2 | TGTGCCAGCAGCGCCACTAGCGCTGAGCAGTTCTTC | CASSATSAEQFF
- | TRBJ1-1 | TRBV3-1 | - | TGTGCCAGCAGCCATTTGGACCCGAACACTGAAGCTTTCTTT | CASSHLDPNTEAFF
few | TRBJ2-2 | TRBV2 | - | TGTGCCAGCACCGTCCGGACAGACCCTTCCGGGGAGCTGTTTTTT | CASTVRTDPSGELFF
few | TRBJ1-1 | TRBV6-4 | - | TGTGCCAGCAGTACTCGATCGAAGAACACTGAAGCTTTCTTT | CASSTRSKNTEAFF
few | TRBJ2-7 | TRBV2 | TRBD1 | TGTGCCAGCTTATCCGGGACAGCCACCTACGAGCAGTACTTC | CASLSGTATYEQYF
few | TRBJ2-5 | TRBV28 | TRBD1 | TGTGCCAGCAGTTTACCGACAGGGGGCGAGACCCAGTACTTC | CASSLPTGGETQYF
- | TRBJ2-7 | TRBV18 | - | TGTGCCAGCTCACCAAAACTCGGAGCCGTCTACGAGCAGTACTTC | CASSPKLGAVYEQYF
few | TRBJ2-7 | TRBV5-1 | - | TGCGCCAGCAGAGAGGAAGGGGGCTACGAGCAGTACTTC | CASREEGGYEQYF
few | TRBJ2-2 | TRBV11-3 | - | TGTGCCAGCAGTCTGGGGGCGCAGGCGAACACCGGGGAGCTGTTTTTT | CASSLGAQANTGELFF
- | TRBJ2-7 | TRBV2 | TRBD2 | TGTGCCAGCAGTGATGGGACTAGCGGGAGGAAAACCTACGAGCAGTACTTC | CASSDGTSGRKTYEQYF
- | TRBJ1-5 | TRBV5-1 | - | TGCGCCAGCAGCTCAGGGGATATAATTCAGCCCCAGCATTTT | CASSSGDIIQPQHF
few | TRBJ1-4 | TRBV2 | - | TGTGCCAGCAGTGAAGCCCAGGCTGCAACTAATGAAAAACTGTTTTTT | CASSEAQAATNEKLFF
- | TRBJ1-5 | TRBV29-1 | - | TGCAGCGTTGGAGATCAGCCCCAGCATTTT | CSVGDQPQHF
- | TRBJ2-3 | TRBV7-3 | TRBD2 | TGTGCCAGCAGCCCCCTCGGGGCGGGAGGCATAGATACGCAGTATTTT | CASSPLGAGGIDTQYF
medium-sized | TRBJ2-5 | TRBV29-1 | - | TGCAGCGTTGCCGTCCACCAAGAGACCCAGTACTTC | CSVAVHQETQYF
- | TRBJ2-4 | TRBV6-1 | - | TGTGCCAGCAGTACGGGACTTCTGAGTCACATTCAGTACTTC | CASSTGLLSHIQYF
- | TRBJ1-1 | TRBV25-1 | TRBD1 | TGTGCCAGCAGTGAATCAGGGGGTGGCACTGAAGCTTTCTTT | CASSESGGGTEAFF
few | TRBJ1-1 | TRBV20-1 | - | TGCAGTGCTAGTATCATTAACACTGAAGCTTTCTTT | CSASIINTEAFF
- | TRBJ2-1 | TRBV5-3 | TRBD2 | TGTGCCAGCAACCATCTAAGCGGGGGGTCCCACAATGAGCAGTTCTTC | CASNHLSGGSHNEQFF
- | TRBJ2-3 | TRBV7-9 | TRBD2 | TGTGCCAGCAGCTTATCTAGCGGGGACACAGATACGCAGTATTTT | CASSLSSGDTDTQYF
- | TRBJ2-1 | TRBV5-1 | - | TGCGCCAGCAAAGGCCAAAGCGCGGACAATGAGCAGTTCTTC | CASKGQSADNEQFF
- | TRBJ2-1 | TRBV2 | - | TGTGCCAGCAGTGAAGCGCCCATCCCCCATGAGCAGTTCTTC | CASSEAPIPHEQFF
few | TRBJ1-1 | TRBV2 | - | TGTGCCAGCAGTGAAGCGCGGGAGCTCACTGAAGCTTTCTTT | CASSEARELTEAFF
medium-sized | TRBJ2-7 | TRBV9 | - | TGTGCCAGCAGCGTAGGATCCAGGGTGAACGAGCAGTACTTC | CASSVGSRVNEQYF
- | TRBJ2-7 | TRBV10-1 | - | TGCGCCAGCAGTGAGGGAGGAGCCGAGCAGTACTTC | CASSEGGAEQYF
- | TRBJ1-1 | TRBV12-3/TRBV12-4 | - | TGTGCCAGCAGAACCCAGGGATCGAACACTGAAGCTTTCTTT | CASRTQGSNTEAFF
- | TRBJ2-3 | TRBV4-1 | TRBD2 | TGCGCCAGCAGCCAAACATCTAGCGGGGGCCTAGATACGCAGTATTTT | CASSQTSSGGLDTQYF
- | TRBJ2-5 | TRBV20-1 | TRBD2 | TGCAGTGCTAGAAGACTAGCGGGGTTACAAGAGACCCAGTACTTC | CSARRLAGLQETQYF
- | TRBJ1-5 | TRBV10-3 | TRBD1 | TGTGCCATCAGCGACAGGGAGCCTCAGCCCCAGCATTTT | CAISDREPQPQHF
- | TRBJ2-7 | TRBV6-1 | TRBD1 | TGTGCCAGCAGTGAATGGGGACAGGACCCTTCCTACGAGCAGTACTTC | CASSEWGQDPSYEQYF
- | TRBJ2-3 | TRBV11-3 | TRBD2 | TGTGCCAGCAGCTTCGGACTAGCGGGGTTCACAGATACGCAGTATTTT | CASSFGLAGFTDTQYF
- | TRBJ2-1 | TRBV3-1 | - | TGTGCCAGCAGCCCTCAGGGCTTCGGTGAGCAGTTCTTC | CASSPQGFGEQFF
- | TRBJ2-7 | TRBV18 | TRBD1 | TGTGCCAGCTCAAAGACAGGGGTGCAGTACGAGCAGTACTTC | CASSKTGVQYEQYF